The 19 T cell receptor beta chains presented below share a single source sample, sequenced in a study of T cells in Graves' hyperthyroidism and ophthalmopathy. RNA transcripts were the template for amplifying TCR beta CDR3 regions. The study used the HTBI primer set for a first-round RT-PCR of the TCR CDR3. A single record per CDR3 protein comes from TCRdb applying MiXCR to the multiplex PCR reads. The sample yields a few hundred thousand distinct CDR3 sequences, approximately 15% seen once. The sequencing sample was made of blood. Receptors were obtained from a woman under 40 with Graves' hyperthyroidism that later progressed to Graves' ophthalmopathy.

This clonotype was recorded many times. The rearrangement joins TRBV28 to TRBJ2-3, with 11 nucleotides matching TRBD2. This CDR3 spans 17 amino acids. V lost 5 bases and J lost 3; bases outside the gene matches: 10. Per germline, CDR1 MDHEN and CDR2 SYDVKM. In nucleotides, the CDR3 is TGTGCCAGCAGTACTCTACTAGCGGGAGTTGGGACAGATACGCAGTATTTT. As protein: CASSTLLAGVGTDTQYF.

This rearrangement joins TRBV4-3 to TRBJ2-1; TRBD2 agrees at 11 bases. Germline lookup yields CDR1 LGHNA and CDR2 YSLEER. The CDR3 has 14 amino acids. The ends lost 4 bases at V and 9 bases at J; junction bases unmatched: 5. The CDR3 bases are TGCGCCAGCAGCCTTAGCGGGAGGGCCGGTGAGCAGTTCTTC. Its translation is CASSLSGRAGEQFF.

This clonotype was seen repeatedly, ten times or more. This chain connects TRBV5-1 to TRBJ2-3; D is ambiguous. Trimming shortened V by 4 bases and J by 2 bases, and 11 bases separated the two germline ends. Germline V CDR1 and CDR2: SGHRS, YFSETQ. The CDR3 consists of 14 residues. The CDR3 bases are TGCGCCAGCAGCCCCGACGGATCCACAGATACGCAGTATTTT. As protein: CASSPDGSTDTQYF.

Ten or more counts support this clonotype. The rearrangement links TRBV19 to TRBJ2-5, with 10 bases lining up with TRBD2. The trim removed 5 bases at V and 2 bases at J, leaving 5 bases unmatched. The CDR3 has 15 residues. Per germline, CDR1 LNHDA and CDR2 SQIVND (reference sequence). The CDR3 region is CASSLAGATQETQYF. For the CDR3, the DNA is TGTGCCAGTAGTCTAGCGGGAGCTACGCAAGAGACCCAGTACTTC. Full variable domain (remainder filled in from reference TRBV19 and TRBJ2-5): DGGITQSPKYLFRKEGQNVTLSCEQNLNHDAMYWYRQDPGQGLRLIYYSQIVNDFQKGDIAEGYSVSREKKESFPLTVTSAQKNPTAFYLCASSLAGATQETQYFGPGTRLLVL.

This clonotype was observed many times. The chain recombines TRBV28 with TRBJ1-1, with D unresolved. The CDR3 is 13 amino acids. The V gene's germline CDR1 is MDHEN and CDR2 SYDVKM. V was trimmed by 3 bases and J by 11 bases, leaving 16 bases between them. CDR3 amino acids: CASSFSYGTSAFF. For the CDR3, the DNA is TGTGCCAGCAGTTTTTCTTACGGCACTTCGGCTTTCTTT.

This clonotype was picked up a small number of times. CDR3 nucleotide sequence: TGCGCCAGCAGCCAAGATCAGGGGCCCGGAACCGGGGAGCTGTTTTTT. This translates into CASSQDQGPGTGELFF. This sequence joins TRBV4-1 and TRBJ2-2, with a possible D match to TRBD1 (6 bases). Trimming stripped 0 bases from V and 5 bases from J, with 13 bases between. The CDR3 runs 16 residues. CDR1 and CDR2 (germline): MGHRA, YSYEKL.

The DNA for the CDR3 is TGTGCCAGCAGCTTGGAGGACACCCCTAACTATGGCTACACCTTC. Translating gives CASSLEDTPNYGYTF. The J gene is TRBJ1-2, the V gene TRBV5-5; TRBD1 is a possible D gene (5 bases). Germline-derived CDR1 and CDR2 are SGHKS and YYEKEE (reference sequence). V lost 0 bases, J lost 0 bases, and 9 bases lay in between. The CDR3 loop spans 15 amino acids.

This clonotype has a count of ten or more. The chain is built from TRBV30 and TRBJ2-3; D unclear. CDR1 and CDR2 from the germline V gene are GTSNPN and SVGIG (reference sequence). CDR3 length equals 12 residues. V lost 2 bases and J 2 bases, leaving 5 bases between the germline ends. In nucleotides, the CDR3 is TGTGCCTGGAGTACCTACACAGATACGCAGTATTTT. Residues: CAWSTYTDTQYF. Full variable domain (remainder filled in from reference TRBV30 and TRBJ2-3): SQTIHQWPATLVQPVGSPLSLECTVEGTSNPNLYWYRQAAGRGLQLLFYSVGIGQISSEVPQNLSASRPQDRQFILSSKKLLLSDSGFYLCAWSTYTDTQYFGPGTRLTVL.

This clonotype has a count of ten or more. The chain uses TRBV12-3 or TRBV12-4 and TRBJ2-1, with TRBD2 matching over 10 bases. The CDR3 totals 15 residues. Trimming cost V 2 bases and J 4 bases; bases outside gene matches: 2. The CDR3 sequence: CASSLTSGDYNEQFF. CDR3 coding DNA: TGTGCCAGCAGTTTAACTAGCGGGGATTACAATGAGCAGTTCTTC.

This chain joins TRBV6-2 or TRBV6-3 and TRBJ2-7, with TRBD2 identical over 7 bases. The CDR3 loop spans 16 amino acids. Germline V CDR1 and CDR2: MNHEY, SVGEGT. V was clipped by 0 bases and J by 4 bases; unmatched bases: 9. The DNA of the CDR3 is TGTGCCAGCAGTTACTCCCCGGCGGGGGAAGGATACGAGCAGTACTTC. This codes for CASSYSPAGEGYEQYF.

As for this clonotype: No conserved phenylalanine or tryptophan ends this CDR3, so it is likely a read error. This chain uses TRBV5-5 with TRBJ2-7, with D hard to call. The CDR3 spans 13 residues. CDR1 and CDR2 from the germline V gene are SGHKS and YYEKEE (reference sequence). V lost 0 bases and J 5 bases, leaving 9 bases between the germline ends. CDR3 amino acids: CASSLALRHEQYL. In DNA, the CDR3 is TGTGCCAGCAGCTTGGCCCTCCGCCACGAGCAGTACCTC.

The chain employs TRBV5-8 and TRBJ2-7; 13 bases map to TRBD2. The V and J ends lost 4 bases and 1 base, in that order; junction bases with no gene match: 8. CDR1 SGHTS and CDR2 YDEGEE come from the germline V gene. The CDR3 runs to 17 residues. The CDR3 here is CASSLTGTSGASYEQYF. The CDR3 DNA follows: TGTGCCAGCAGCCTAACTGGGACTAGCGGGGCGTCCTACGAGCAGTACTTC.

This clonotype was recorded once. The chain carries TRBV6-5 and TRBJ1-1, with no clear D. Germline lookup yields CDR1 MNHEY and CDR2 SVGAGI. V was shortened by 3 bases and J by 10 bases, with 15 bases between the two germline ends. This CDR3 contains 13 residues. CDR3 in amino acids: CASSYRSEERAFF. The CDR3 DNA reads TGTGCCAGCAGTTATCGAAGTGAGGAGAGAGCTTTCTTT.

The rearrangement joins TRBV6-1 to TRBJ1-2, with D possibly matching TRBD1 (5 bases). Deletions cut 6 bases from V and 4 bases from J, with 9 bases between. The CDR3 is made up of 12 amino acids. Germline V gene lookup returns CDR1 MNHNS and CDR2 SASEGT. CDR3 coding DNA: TGTGCCAGCAGGGGGCTAGGCTATGGCTACACCTTC. It yields the protein CASRGLGYGYTF.

This rearrangement joins TRBV20-1 to TRBJ1-4; D uncertain. With 5 bases removed from V and 4 bases from J, the gap between germline ends came to 8 bases. CDR1 and CDR2 (germline): DFQATT, SNEGSKA (reference sequence). This CDR3 is 12 amino acids long. The chain's CDR3 is CSAARHNEKLFF. DNA for the CDR3: TGCAGTGCTGCCCGCCATAATGAAAAACTGTTTTTT.

V usage is TRBV20-1 and J usage is TRBJ2-1; D not resolved. Germline CDR1 reads DFQATT; CDR2 reads SNEGSKA (reference sequence). Trimming shortened V by 6 bases and J by 6 bases, and 9 bases separated the two germline ends. The CDR3 covers 11 residues. CDR3: CSAWITNEQFF. CDR3 DNA sequence: TGCAGTGCGTGGATTACCAATGAGCAGTTCTTC.

Regarding this clonotype: Germline is not matched at one junction end, which may reflect a read error. This chain's CDR3 is CASSVDRDGGYTF. The CDR3 coding sequence is TGTGCCAGTAGTGTAGACAGGGATGGAGGCTACACCTTC. The chain carries TRBV19 and TRBJ1-2, with 7 positions matching TRBD1. The CDR3 totals 13 residues. The germline gives CDR1 LNHDA, CDR2 SQIVND (reference sequence).

This clonotype has at least ten counts. This chain uses TRBV7-2 with TRBJ1-5; 9 nucleotides match TRBD1. This CDR3 is built from 15 residues. V gave up 4 bases and J gave up 4 bases; unmatched junction bases: 5. From germline, CDR1 is SGHTA and CDR2 FQGNSA. In DNA, the CDR3 is TGTGCCAGCAGCTCACAGGGGGCGGTGAATCAGCCCCAGCATTTT. Its translation: CASSSQGAVNQPQHF. Variable domain in full (rest from reference TRBV7-2 and TRBJ1-5): GAGVSQSPSNKVTEKGKDVELRCDPISGHTALYWYRQSLGQGLEFLIYFQGNSAPDKSGLPSDRFSAERTGGSVSTLTIQRTQQEDSAVYLCASSSQGAVNQPQHFGDGTRLSIL.

CDR3 sequence reads: CASSVEGSVSGFSSYNEQFF. The CDR3 region has the DNA TGTGCCAGCAGCGTAGAGGGATCGGTGAGCGGGTTTAGCTCCTACAATGAGCAGTTCTTC. The chain is built from TRBV9 and TRBJ2-1; D is perhaps TRBD2 (6 bases). Between the trimmed V and J ends, which lost 0 bases and 0 bases, there was a span of 22 bases. Germline CDR1 reads SGDLS; CDR2 reads YYNGEE. This CDR3 region has 20 residues.